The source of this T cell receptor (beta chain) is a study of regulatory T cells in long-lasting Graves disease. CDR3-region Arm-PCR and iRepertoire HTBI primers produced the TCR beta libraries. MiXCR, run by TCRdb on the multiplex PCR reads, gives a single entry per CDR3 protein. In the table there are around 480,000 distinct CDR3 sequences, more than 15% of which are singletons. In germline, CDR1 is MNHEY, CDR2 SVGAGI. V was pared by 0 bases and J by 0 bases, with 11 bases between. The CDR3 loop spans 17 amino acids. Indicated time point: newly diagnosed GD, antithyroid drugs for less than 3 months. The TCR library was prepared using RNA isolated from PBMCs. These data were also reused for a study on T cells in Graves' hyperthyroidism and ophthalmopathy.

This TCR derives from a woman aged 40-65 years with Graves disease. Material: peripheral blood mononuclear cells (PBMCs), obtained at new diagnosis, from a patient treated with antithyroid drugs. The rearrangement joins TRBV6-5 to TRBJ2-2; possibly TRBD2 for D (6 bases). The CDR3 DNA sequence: TGTGCCAGCAGTTACTCCGCGGGGCCCTCGAACACCGGGGAGCTGTTTTTT. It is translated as CASSYSAGPSNTGELFF.